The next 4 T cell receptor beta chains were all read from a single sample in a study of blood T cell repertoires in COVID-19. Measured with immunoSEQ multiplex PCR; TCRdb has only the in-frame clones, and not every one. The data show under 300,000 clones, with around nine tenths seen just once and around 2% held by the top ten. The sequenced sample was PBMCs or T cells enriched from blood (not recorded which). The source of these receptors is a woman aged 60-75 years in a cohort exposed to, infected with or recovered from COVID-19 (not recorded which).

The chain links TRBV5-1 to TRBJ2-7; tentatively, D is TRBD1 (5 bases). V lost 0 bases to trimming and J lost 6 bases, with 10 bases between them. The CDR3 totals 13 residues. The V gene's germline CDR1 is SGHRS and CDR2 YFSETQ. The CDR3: CASSLDSRVEQYF. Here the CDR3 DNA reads TGCGCCAGCAGCTTGGACAGCAGGGTCGAGCAGTACTTC.

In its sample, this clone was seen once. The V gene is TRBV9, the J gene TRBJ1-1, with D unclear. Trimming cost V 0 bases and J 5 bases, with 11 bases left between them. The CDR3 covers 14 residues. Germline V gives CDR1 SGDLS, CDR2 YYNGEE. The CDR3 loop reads CASSVDISYTEAFF. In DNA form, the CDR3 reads TGTGCCAGCAGCGTAGATATCTCGTATACTGAAGCTTTCTTT.

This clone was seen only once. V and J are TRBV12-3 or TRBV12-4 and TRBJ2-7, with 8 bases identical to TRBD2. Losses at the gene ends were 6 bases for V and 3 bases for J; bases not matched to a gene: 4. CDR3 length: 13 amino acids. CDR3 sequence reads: CASRFGTSYEQYF. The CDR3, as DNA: TGTGCCAGCAGGTTCGGGACTAGCTACGAGCAGTACTTC.

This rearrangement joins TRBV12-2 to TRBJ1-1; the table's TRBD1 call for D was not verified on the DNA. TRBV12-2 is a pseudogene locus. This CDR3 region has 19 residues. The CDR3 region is CASRLALTGGWGSNTEAFF. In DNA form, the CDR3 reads TGTGCAAGTCGCTTAGCTCTAACAGGGGGCTGGGGGTCGAACACTGAAGCTTTCTTT.